This TCR beta chain is drawn from a study of T cell changes during pregnancy in multiple sclerosis. Germline CDR1 SGHVS, CDR2 FQNEAQ. The CDR3 length is 9 residues. V dropped 8 bases and J dropped 11 bases, with 9 bases sitting between them. Produced via immunoSEQ multiplex PCR; TCRdb's table is partial and in-frame only. The sample lists some 64,000 clones; more than 85% were seen once. The starting material was peripheral blood, obtained in the first trimester of pregnancy. The receptor was isolated from a female donor with multiple sclerosis, enrolled in a pregnancy study. The genes are TRBV7-8 and TRBJ2-5, with unresolved D. The CDR3 is CASHRVQYF. The DNA for the CDR3 is TGTGCCAGCCATCGGGTGCAGTACTTC.